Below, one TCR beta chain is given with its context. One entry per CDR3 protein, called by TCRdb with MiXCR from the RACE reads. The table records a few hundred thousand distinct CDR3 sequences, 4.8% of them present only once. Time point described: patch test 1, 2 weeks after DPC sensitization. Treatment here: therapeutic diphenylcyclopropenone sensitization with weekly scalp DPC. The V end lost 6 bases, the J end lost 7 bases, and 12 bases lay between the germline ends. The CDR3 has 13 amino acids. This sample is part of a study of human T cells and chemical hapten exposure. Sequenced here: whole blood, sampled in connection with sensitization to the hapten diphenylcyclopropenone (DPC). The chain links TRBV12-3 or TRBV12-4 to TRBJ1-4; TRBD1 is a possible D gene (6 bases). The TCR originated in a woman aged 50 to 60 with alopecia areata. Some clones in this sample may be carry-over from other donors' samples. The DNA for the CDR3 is TGTGCCAGCAGACAGGGAGCGGGTGAAAAACTGTTTTTT. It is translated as CASRQGAGEKLFF.